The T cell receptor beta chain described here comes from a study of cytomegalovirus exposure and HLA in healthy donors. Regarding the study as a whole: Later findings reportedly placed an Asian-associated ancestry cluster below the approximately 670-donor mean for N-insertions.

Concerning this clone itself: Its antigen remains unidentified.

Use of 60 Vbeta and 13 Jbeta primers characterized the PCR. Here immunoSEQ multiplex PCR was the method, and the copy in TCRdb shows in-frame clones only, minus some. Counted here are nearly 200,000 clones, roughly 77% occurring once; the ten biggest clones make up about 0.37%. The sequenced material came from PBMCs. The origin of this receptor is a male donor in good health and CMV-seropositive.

CDR3 bases: TGCGCCAGCAGCCGCCTAAAACCGGGACAGGGAAACAATGAGCAGTTCTTC. Protein product: CASSRLKPGQGNNEQFF. This sequence joins TRBV5-1 and TRBJ2-1; 9 bases are a match to TRBD1. CDR3 length equals 17 residues. Per the germline V gene, CDR1 is SGHRS and CDR2 is YFSETQ. Unmatched junction bases numbered 13, after V lost 4 bases and J lost 5 bases.